This paragraph reports one TCR beta chain. Its antigen is currently not known. Nothing much larger sits one base from this clone, and base qualities are not available. These data come from a study of PD-1 blockade in classical Hodgkin lymphoma (dated by TCRdb to 2020 to 2021). With respect to the entire study: Nivolumab dosing was 3 mg/kg intravenously every 2 weeks, continuing until either disease progression or unacceptable toxicity. To define a peripheral blood immune signature of response to PD-1 blockade in classical Hodgkin lymphoma, the study combined TCR beta sequencing with CyTOF. Paper-wide results and their limitations: Only a single clinical trial cohort was studied, and what caused the repertoire differences, possibly disease activity or prior therapy, remained undefined. Lower diversity was observed in patients in whom nivolumab was started less than 1 year after ASCT, and these patients were excluded from later analyses so that confounding by immune reconstitution would be avoided. Baseline TCR diversity was reported as lower in newly diagnosed patients than in healthy donors, and lower still in relapsed/refractory patients. Trial patients achieving complete response had baseline diversity similar to newly diagnosed patients, whereas partial responders and progressors had significantly lower diversity. By C4D1, a significant rise was seen in CD4+ TCR diversity but not in CD8+ TCR diversity (p=0.0027 vs p=0.16), and the rise was most apparent among complete responders (p=0.02).

Genomic DNA was isolated using the Qiagen DNeasy kit from unsorted PBMCs as well as from negatively selected CD4+ and CD8+ fractions. TCR beta CDR3 regions were amplified by immunoSEQ multiplex PCR using primers annealing to V and J segments. A synthetic immune receptor repertoire was used to minimize amplification bias, and any residual bias was removed computationally once sequencing was done. Concerning the study's data processing: Repertoire diversity was quantified as the Shannon entropy index using custom Python scripts. Unsorted, CD4+ and CD8+ repertoires were analyzed separately, except for combined analyses in which CD4+ and CD8+ sequences were merged in silico. Clonal expansion was defined as at least a 2-fold frequency increase after treatment relative to C1D1, with a pseudocount of 0.5 for undetected baseline clones. Singleton clones were defined as clones with 0 or 1 copy at C1D1, and non-singleton clones were defined as clones with 2 or more copies. Clones expanded in unsorted samples were labelled as CD4+, CD8+ or unknown by matching protein sequences in sorted samples from the same patient. Wilcoxon tests on paired samples were used to test changes in diversity from C1D1 to C4D1. As stored in TCRdb, this immuneACCESS dataset retains in-frame rearrangements with V and J assigned. A fraction of the clones does not appear; measured against another copy, unresolved V genes explain less than half of the discrepancy, and the remainder lacks a known reason. V, J and clone size derive from that table, while D and trimming were established from the DNA sequence. A total of more than 140,000 clones appear in this sample, around 84% of them only once. 7.5% to 10% of the sample lies in the top ten.

The time point label of this sample denotes: cycle 2 day 1 (C2D1) of nivolumab. Every trial patient had relapsed following autologous stem cell transplantation, and prior brentuximab vedotin exposure was what differed among cohorts A, B and C. The trial cohort was composed of about 54 patients with relapsed/refractory classical Hodgkin lymphoma, for whom complete response, partial response or progressive disease was recorded as best overall response. Trial patients were treated with single-agent nivolumab in the multi-cohort phase II CheckMate 205 trial. Best overall response was determined by an independent review committee according to the 2007 International Working Group response criteria. Trial PBMCs were collected immediately before nivolumab initiation (C1D1) and during therapy at cycle 2 day 1 and cycle 4 day 1. After peripheral blood was drawn into 8 mL Vacutainer Cell Preparation Tubes, PBMCs were isolated by centrifugation and then cryopreserved.

CDR1 and CDR2, per the germline V gene, are MDHEN and SYDVKM. The CDR3 runs 14 residues from the cysteine to the phenylalanine. The read is trimmed to its CDR3 DNA, 42 bases read in frame from base 1. V is shortened by 5 bases, J by 3 bases, and the region joining them spans 13 bases. This clonotype was obtained from a human donor with classical Hodgkin lymphoma. In this chain, TRBV28 is recombined with TRBJ1-2, with the D segment identity uncertain. This specimen was peripheral blood mononuclear cells (PBMCs), taken before the second cycle of nivolumab. This receptor carries the CDR3 CASSAAIGHYGYTF. Read as DNA, the sequence is TGTGCCAGCAGTGCTGCCATCGGGCACTATGGCTACACCTTC.